A single sample gave rise to the 13 T cell receptor beta chains below, sequenced in a study of tumor and adjacent non-tumor tissue in lung cancer. No cell sorting was done before RNA was extracted from the tissue. TCRbeta libraries were built with three rounds of nested PCR, modified from ARM-PCR. TCRdb reanalysed the multiplex PCR reads using MiXCR and keeps one entry per CDR3 protein. This table has 130,000 or so distinct CDR3 sequences, 66% appearing once. The source material was lung tumor tissue. These receptors all come from a young man with non-small cell lung cancer.

Regarding this clonotype: At one boundary the junction diverges from the germline segment, which might be a read error. This chain connects TRBV4-1 to TRBJ2-7; no definite D call. CDR1 is MGHRA, CDR2 YSYEKL, per germline. The CDR3 is made up of 15 amino acids. The CDR3 region is CANSQEAVTTYKQYF. CDR3 coding DNA: TGCGCCAACAGCCAAGAGGCGGTTACCACCTACAAGCAGTACTTC.

This clonotype was seen a few times. The chain is built from TRBV20-1 and TRBJ2-1; D possibly corresponds to TRBD2 (5 bases). Germline CDR1 DFQATT, CDR2 SNEGSKA (reference sequence). With 6 bases removed from V and 2 bases from J, the gap between germline ends came to 14 bases. This CDR3 contains 14 residues. In nucleotides, the CDR3 is TGCAGTGCCCGAACTATCGGGACCTACAATGAGCAGTTCTTC. Encoded protein: CSARTIGTYNEQFF.

This clonotype came up a few times. The chain combines TRBV4-3 with TRBJ2-1; 10 bases fit TRBD2. In germline, CDR1 is LGHNA, CDR2 YSLEER. CDR3 length equals 18 residues. V lost 1 base and J lost 7; bases outside the gene matches: 13. The chain's CDR3 is CASSQVRRGAGGQNEQFF. DNA of the CDR3: TGCGCCAGCAGCCAAGTAAGACGCGGAGCGGGGGGGCAGAATGAGCAGTTCTTC.

This clonotype showed up just a few times. The gene calls are TRBV12-3 or TRBV12-4 and TRBJ2-3, with D uncertain. This CDR3 is built from 13 residues. With 6 bases removed from V and 4 bases from J, the gap between germline ends came to 11 bases. The CDR3 sequence is CASRDNGPDTQYF. CDR3 in DNA: TGTGCCAGCAGAGATAACGGCCCAGATACGCAGTATTTT.

This clonotype was seen a handful of times. The chain has TRBV5-1 and TRBJ2-1; weak D call: TRBD2 (6 bases). Germline V CDR1 and CDR2: SGHRS, YFSETQ. The CDR3 consists of 16 residues. Trimming pared 0 bases from V and 0 bases from J, leaving 10 bases between. The CDR3 DNA reads as TGCGCCAGCAGCTTGGCCCGGGGGAACTCCTACAATGAGCAGTTCTTC. It specifies CASSLARGNSYNEQFF.

With respect to this clonotype: A much larger clone lies one base from this, so it may be a read error. This chain connects TRBV4-1 to TRBJ2-1, with TRBD1 matching over 7 bases. CDR1 is MGHRA, CDR2 YSYEKL, per germline. This CDR3 is 15 amino acids long. The CDR3 is CASSLTEQGNNVQFF. In DNA form, the CDR3 reads TGCGCCAGCAGCTTAACTGAACAGGGGAACAATGTGCAGTTCTTC.

As regards this clonotype: A much larger clonotype is one base distant, so this may be a read error. V gene TRBV4-3 combines with J gene TRBJ1-2, with 11 nucleotides matching TRBD1. V shed 4 bases and J 7 bases; nucleotides not matched to a gene: 5. The CDR3 has 14 amino acids. CDR1 LGHNA and CDR2 YSLEER come from the germline V gene. The CDR3, as DNA: TGCGCCAGCAGCCCCGGACAGGGGGCCTGTGGCTACACCTTC. This sequence encodes CASSPGQGACGYTF.

As concerns this clonotype: A much larger clonotype is one base distant, so this may be a read error. The chain uses TRBV10-3 and TRBJ2-5; D gene ambiguous. V was cut by 0 bases and J by 5 bases, with 10 bases left in between. CDR3 length: 14 amino acids. CDR1 is ENHRY and CDR2 is SYGVKD in the germline V gene. The CDR3 sequence is CAISESILWETQYF. The DNA for the CDR3 is TGTGCCATCAGTGAGTCGATCCTGTGGGAGACCCAGTACTTC.

Regarding this clonotype: At one end the junction does not follow the germline gene, possibly because of a read error. The chain joins TRBV11-3 to TRBJ2-2, with 13 bases identical to TRBD2. CDR1 SGHNT and CDR2 YENEEA come from the germline V gene. The length of the CDR3 is 16 residues. The CDR3 protein is CASSSRLAGGAGELLF. The CDR3 bases are TGTGCCAGCAGCTCAAGACTAGCGGGAGGTGCCGGGGAGCTGCTTTTT.

This clonotype was detected a few times. The rearrangement links TRBV7-9 to TRBJ1-2, with D hard to call. Germline values: CDR1 SEHNR, CDR2 FQNEAQ (reference sequence). The CDR3 sequence is 15 residues long. Trimming took 0 bases from V and 7 from J, leaving 15 bases between them. CDR3 loop: CASSLAVRNLLGYTF. Here the CDR3 DNA reads TGTGCCAGCAGCTTAGCGGTCAGGAATCTTCTTGGCTACACCTTC.

Comments on this clonotype: Being one base from a much bigger clone, this may be a read error. The chain is built from TRBV10-3 and TRBJ1-2, with D tentatively TRBD1 (6 bases). Germline values: CDR1 ENHRY, CDR2 SYGVKD. This CDR3 has 14 amino acids. V gave up 8 bases and J gave up 10 bases, with 23 bases separating them. CDR3 nucleotides: TGTGCCATCGCCAAACTGGGGGCGGAGGATGCCTACACCTTC. The encoded protein is CAIAKLGAEDAYTF.

This clonotype has ten or more counts. The chain has TRBV11-2 and TRBJ2-3; D remains ambiguous. V was cut by 5 bases and J by 3 bases, with 6 bases left in between. This CDR3 contains 12 residues. Germline V lookup: CDR1 SGHAT, CDR2 FQNNGV. The CDR3 nucleotides are TGTGCCAGCAGCCCTCAGACAGATACGCAGTATTTT. Translating gives CASSPQTDTQYF.

The sample holds one count of this clonotype. It is likely a read error, because the conserved phenylalanine at the end of the CDR3 is missing. The DNA is omitted, as the CDR3 cannot be located on it reliably, and the CDR3 follows TCRdb's listing. The V gene is TRBV6-5, the J gene TRBJ1-2. The CDR3 sequence runs 13 residues, both termini included. Germline V CDR1 and CDR2: MNHEY, SVGAGI. This chain's CDR3 is CASRSGEDYGYTL.